The following is a TCR beta chain sequence with its context. No cognate antigen has been identified for it. Base qualities are not recorded, but no much larger clone differs from it by a single base. Whole blood was collected in K2EDTA tubes by collaborating institutions according to the institutions' own protocols. For TCRbeta analysis, collaborator samples were shipped as frozen whole blood, as isolated PBMCs, or as DNA extracted from either sample type. From the cysteine up to the phenylalanine, the CDR3 has a length of 11 residues. Of all the DNA, just the CDR3 is kept, 33 bases in frame from base 1. V drops 3 bases and J drops 10 bases, leaving 7 bases in between. In the germline V gene, CDR1 corresponds to MNHEY and CDR2 to SVGAGI. TCRbeta CDR3 regions were amplified from genomic DNA by means of the immunoSEQ Assay, a bias-controlled multiplex PCR. The study's processing was this. The number of nucleated cells in each sample was estimated from the amplification of reference gene primers within the assay. To quantify the absolute abundance of each unique TCRbeta CDR3 rearrangement, sequence reads were collapsed and filtered. For each sample, productive Simpson clonality was calculated as the square root of Simpson's diversity index over productive rearrangements. TCRdb mirrors the immuneACCESS table, restricted to in-frame sequences. Some clones are absent from its copies; in checked studies, under half trace to an unresolved V gene, and the reason for the others is unknown. That table is the source of V, J and clone size, and D and trimming were worked out from the DNA. The sample contains roughly 140,000 clones, 70% to 90% of them found a single time. The ten largest clones take up 5% of the sample.

This record comes from a study of blood T cell repertoires in COVID-19 (TCRdb year 2020). Looking at the study overall: The collaborator samples originated in the United States, Italy and Spain and spanned the acute and convalescent phases of COVID-19. The prospective study material was composed of cDNA or gDNA derived from T cells, B-cell-depleted T cells, or PBMCs. Deeply sampled blood TCRbeta repertoires from subjects exposed to, actively infected with, or recovered from COVID-19 were included in the dataset. The repertoires were made available in a free public database intended to serve as a resource for research on the immune response to SARS-CoV-2. The samples were drawn from the first 160 participants of the ongoing ImmuneRACE study and from over a thousand subjects provided by 6 global collaborators. Nearly every sample came with metadata listing a de-identified subject ID, COVID-19 status, age in years and sex. Where HLA class I and class II types were available, the types were taken from metadata supplied by the sample provider, not from assay-based typing. Here is what the overall study found, with its caveats: Clinical and demographic metadata were provided uncurated, with the amount varying by source and participant.

Sequencing used peripheral blood. In this chain, TRBV6-5 is recombined with TRBJ2-1; too little of a D gene remains to name it. This clonotype was sampled from a woman aged 45-65 years with acute or convalescent COVID-19. The encoded CDR3 is CASSYGPEQFF. DNA sequence: TGTGCCAGCAGTTATGGGCCGGAGCAGTTCTTC.